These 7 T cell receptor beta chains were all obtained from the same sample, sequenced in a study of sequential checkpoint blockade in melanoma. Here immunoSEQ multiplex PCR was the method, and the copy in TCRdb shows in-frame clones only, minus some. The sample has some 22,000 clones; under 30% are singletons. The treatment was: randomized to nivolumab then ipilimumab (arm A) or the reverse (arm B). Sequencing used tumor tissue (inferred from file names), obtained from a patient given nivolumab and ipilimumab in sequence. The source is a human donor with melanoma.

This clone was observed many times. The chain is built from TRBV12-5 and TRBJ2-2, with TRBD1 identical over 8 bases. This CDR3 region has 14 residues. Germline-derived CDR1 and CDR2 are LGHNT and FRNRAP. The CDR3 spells CASYDRGNTGELFF. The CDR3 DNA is TGTGCCAGCTATGACAGGGGGAACACCGGGGAGCTGTTTTTT.

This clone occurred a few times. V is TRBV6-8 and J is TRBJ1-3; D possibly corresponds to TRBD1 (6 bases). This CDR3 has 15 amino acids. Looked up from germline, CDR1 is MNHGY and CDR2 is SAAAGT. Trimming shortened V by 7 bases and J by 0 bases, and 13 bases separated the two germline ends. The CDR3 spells CASTQGPHSGNTIYF. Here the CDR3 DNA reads TGTGCCAGCACTCAGGGGCCGCACTCTGGAAACACCATATATTTT.

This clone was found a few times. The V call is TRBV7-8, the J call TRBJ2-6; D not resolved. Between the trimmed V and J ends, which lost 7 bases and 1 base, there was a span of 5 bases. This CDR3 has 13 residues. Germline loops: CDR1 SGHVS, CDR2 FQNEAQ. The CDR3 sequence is CASTPSGANVLTF. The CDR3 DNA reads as TGTGCCAGCACCCCTTCTGGGGCCAACGTCCTGACTTTC.

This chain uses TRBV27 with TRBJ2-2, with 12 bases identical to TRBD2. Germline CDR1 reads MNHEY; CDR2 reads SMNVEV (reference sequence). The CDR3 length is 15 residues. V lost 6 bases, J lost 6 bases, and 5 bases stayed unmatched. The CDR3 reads CASRPSGGVAGELFF. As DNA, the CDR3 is TGTGCCAGCAGACCTAGCGGGGGGGTCGCCGGGGAGCTGTTTTTT.

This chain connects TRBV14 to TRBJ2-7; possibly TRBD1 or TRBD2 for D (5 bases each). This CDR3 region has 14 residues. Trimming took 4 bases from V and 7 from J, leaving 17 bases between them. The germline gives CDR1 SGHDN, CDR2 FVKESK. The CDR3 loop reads CASSPLGPGNEQYF. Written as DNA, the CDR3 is TGTGCCAGCAGCCCTTTGGGACCGGGCAATGAGCAGTACTTC.

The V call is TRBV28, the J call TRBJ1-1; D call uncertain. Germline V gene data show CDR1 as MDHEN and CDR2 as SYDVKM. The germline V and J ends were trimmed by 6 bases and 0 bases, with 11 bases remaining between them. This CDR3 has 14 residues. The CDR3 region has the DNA TGTGCCAGCAGAACCGAGGCCCTGAACACTGAAGCTTTCTTT. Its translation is CASRTEALNTEAFF.

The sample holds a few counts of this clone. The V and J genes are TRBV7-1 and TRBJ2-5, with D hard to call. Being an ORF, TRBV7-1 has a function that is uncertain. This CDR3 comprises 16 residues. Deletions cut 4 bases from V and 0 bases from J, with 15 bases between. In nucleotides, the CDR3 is TGTGCCAGCAGCTTAGAACCAGGAGAGTACCAAGAGACCCAGTACTTC. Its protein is CASSLEPGEYQETQYF.